This passage covers 2 T cell receptor beta chains from one sample sequenced in a study of identical twins (dated by TCRdb to the mid-2010s). Library method: 5' RACE. Sequencer: Illumina HiSeq 2000. Using fastp trimming at Q25 and MiXCR clonotype assembly, TCRdb reanalyzed the public sequencing data and kept in-frame beta chains. Records with the same CDR3 protein are collapsed into one entry carrying the most frequent genes and DNA. The sample table holds about 700,000 distinct CDR3 sequences, of which under 9% were seen once. The leading ten clones occupy 0.75% to 1% of the sample. These data were also filed under a second study, of yellow fever vaccine responses in identical twins.

The material sequenced was PBMCs. These receptors all stem from a woman younger than 35 in good health.

DNA of the CDR3: TGTGCCAGCAGTCAAGACAGGAGTAAGCCCGGAGCTTTCTTT. Its protein product is CASSQDRSKPGAFF. V is TRBV2 and J is TRBJ1-1, with TRBD1 as a possible D gene (6 bases). V lost 5 bases, J lost 10 bases, and 20 bases lay in between. The CDR3 is made up of 14 amino acids. Germline V gene data show CDR1 as SNHLY and CDR2 as FYNNEI. Drawing the rest from reference TRBV2 and TRBJ1-1, the complete variable domain is EPEVTQTPSHQVTQMGQEVILRCVPISNHLYFYWYRQILGQKVEFLVSFYNNEISEKSEIFDDQFSVERPDGSNFTLKIRSTKLEDSAMYFCASSQDRSKPGAFFGQGTRLTVV.

This clonotype was seen only a few times. The genes are TRBV23-1 and TRBJ2-7; tentatively, D is TRBD2 (6 bases). TRBV23-1 is marked as an open reading frame, function uncertain. Trimming removed 7 bases at V and 3 bases at J, with 19 bases between. The CDR3 contains 15 residues. The CDR3 is CASNPPGGKDYEQYF. The CDR3 DNA follows: TGCGCCAGCAACCCTCCCGGGGGAAAGGACTACGAGCAGTACTTC.